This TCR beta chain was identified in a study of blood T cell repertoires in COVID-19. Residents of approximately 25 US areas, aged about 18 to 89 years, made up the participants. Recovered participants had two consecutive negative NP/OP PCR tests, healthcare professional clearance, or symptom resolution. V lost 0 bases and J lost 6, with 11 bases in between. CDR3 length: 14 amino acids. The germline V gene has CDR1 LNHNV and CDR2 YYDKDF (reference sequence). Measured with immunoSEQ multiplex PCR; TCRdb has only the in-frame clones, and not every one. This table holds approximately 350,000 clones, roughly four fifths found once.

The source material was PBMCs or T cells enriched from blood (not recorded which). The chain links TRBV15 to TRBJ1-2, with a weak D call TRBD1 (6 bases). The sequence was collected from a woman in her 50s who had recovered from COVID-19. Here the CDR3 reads CATSRDRGGDGYTF. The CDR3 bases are TGTGCCACCAGCAGAGATCGGGGGGGCGATGGCTACACCTTC.